The clone carrying this T cell receptor (beta chain) has a single count. Its antigen is unidentified. Germline V gives CDR1 LNHDA, CDR2 SQIVND (reference sequence). The CDR3 loop spans 14 amino acids. V lost 9 bases, J lost 4 bases, and 11 bases stayed unmatched. The data were taken from a study of T cell responses to AZD1222 COVID-19 vaccine. Sequencing used immunoSEQ multiplex PCR; TCRdb keeps in-frame clones, though not all of them. This table holds around 160,000 clones, around 90% found once. Findings and limits, study-wide: CD4 TCRs associated with vaccination spanned spike, dominating at 160-218 and 743-854. Just a handful of people given AZD1222 tested seropositive at baseline. Donors were chiefly white British, with a greater number of females, and clonal diversity was perhaps underestimated.

This chain joins TRBV19 and TRBJ1-1, with 7 bases matching TRBD1. This sequence originates from an adult in good health. The specimen was peripheral blood, collected on day 0 of AZD1222 vaccination. Here the CDR3 DNA reads TGTGCCAGCTATAACAGGGGAAGGGGCACTGAAGCTTTCTTT. Translated, it gives CASYNRGRGTEAFF.